One and the same sample provided the 12 T cell receptor beta chains below, sequenced in a study of T-cell reconstitution after alpha-beta-depleted transplantation in children. Unique molecular identifiers featured in how the TCRbeta library was prepared. A single record per CDR3 protein comes from TCRdb applying MiXCR to the PCR reads. The sample has roughly 500,000 distinct CDR3 sequences; around 13% are singletons. This material consisted of PBMCs from the stem cell graft donor, taken from the stem cell graft. The receptors stem from a human donor who donated a stem cell graft to a child with combined immunodeficiency.

This clonotype was seen more than once but under ten times. The chain combines TRBV20-1 with TRBJ2-3; TRBD2 matches at 8 bases. The CDR3 contains 16 residues. V trimming: 3 bases; J trimming: 2 bases; junction bases outside the gene matches: 10. CDR1 is DFQATT, CDR2 SNEGSKA, per germline (reference sequence). CDR3 loop: CSASRLGGRSTDTQYF. DNA of the CDR3: TGCAGTGCTAGCCGTTTGGGCGGGAGGTCCACAGATACGCAGTATTTT.

This clonotype was found a few times. This chain connects TRBV29-1 to TRBJ2-7; TRBD2 aligns across 7 bases. Germline values: CDR1 SQVTM, CDR2 ANQGSEA. The J segment lost 2 bases and the V segment lost 4 bases, leaving 5 bases of the junction unmatched. The CDR3 consists of 13 residues. The chain's CDR3 is CSVVIAGPYEQYF. The CDR3 DNA reads TGCAGCGTTGTGATAGCGGGTCCCTACGAGCAGTACTTC.

The chain carries TRBV7-2 and TRBJ1-5; 10 bases are shared with TRBD1. Germline CDR1 SGHTA, CDR2 FQGNSA. The V gene end was trimmed by 3 bases and the J gene end by 0 bases; junction bases not matched to a gene: 5. The CDR3 runs to 17 residues. CDR3 protein: CASSFGTGDYSNQPQHF. The CDR3 bases are TGTGCCAGCAGCTTTGGGACAGGGGACTATAGCAATCAGCCCCAGCATTTT.

CDR3 sequence: CASSREGTGHPGEQYF. CDR3 DNA sequence: TGTGCCAGCAGCCGAGAGGGGACAGGCCATCCCGGCGAGCAGTACTTC. The V and J genes are TRBV7-9 and TRBJ2-7; 8 bases align to TRBD1. The CDR3 is made up of 16 amino acids. The germline gives CDR1 SEHNR, CDR2 FQNEAQ (reference sequence). V gave up 5 bases and J gave up 6 bases; unmatched junction bases: 15.

V is TRBV19 and J is TRBJ2-7, with D possibly being TRBD1 or TRBD2 (5 bases each). Between the trimmed V and J ends, which lost 5 bases and 4 bases, there was a span of 15 bases. The CDR3 spans 14 residues. Germline V gives CDR1 LNHDA, CDR2 SQIVND (reference sequence). The CDR3 sequence is CASSEGPSWYEQYF. The CDR3 DNA sequence: TGTGCCAGTAGTGAGGGACCGTCCTGGTACGAGCAGTACTTC.

The rearrangement uses TRBV30 and TRBJ1-6; D not resolved. Trimming shortened V by 4 bases and J by 7 bases, and 14 bases separated the two germline ends. Germline loops: CDR1 GTSNPN, CDR2 SVGIG (reference sequence). The CDR3 runs 14 residues. CDR3: CAWKRLRANSPLHF. Written as DNA, the CDR3 is TGTGCCTGGAAACGTTTAAGGGCCAATTCACCCCTCCACTTT.

This clonotype was counted at least ten times. The chain joins TRBV29-1 to TRBJ2-3; D possibly uses TRBD1 or TRBD2 (6 bases each). The V and J ends lost 7 bases and 4 bases respectively, with 21 bases between them. From germline, CDR1 is SQVTM and CDR2 ANQGSEA. This CDR3 contains 15 residues. For the CDR3, the DNA is TGCAGCGGAGGACCGGAGGGGGGAGCGTCAGATACGCAGTATTTT. It specifies CSGGPEGGASDTQYF.

This clonotype was seen more than once but under ten times. The rearrangement links TRBV7-9 to TRBJ2-3; 8 nucleotides line up with TRBD1. The CDR3 totals 14 residues. The J segment lost 2 bases and the V segment lost 5 bases, leaving 3 bases of the junction unmatched. Germline V gene sequence: CDR1 SEHNR, CDR2 FQNEAQ (reference sequence). The CDR3 nucleotides read TGTGCCAGCAGCCTGGACAGGGTCACAGATACGCAGTATTTT. This gives the protein CASSLDRVTDTQYF.

This chain connects TRBV20-1 to TRBJ2-5; 8 bases match TRBD1. After removal of 1 base from V and 4 bases from J, the junction contained 14 bases not matched to a gene. The length of the CDR3 is 17 residues. CDR1 and CDR2 (germline): DFQATT, SNEGSKA (reference sequence). The CDR3 DNA reads TGCAGTGCTAGAGGGTGGGCAGGGGGCGTTCTACGAGAGACCCAGTACTTC. As protein: CSARGWAGGVLRETQYF.

This clonotype was counted between two and nine times. Mismatch with germline at one junction end may stem from a read error. The chain employs TRBV12-3 or TRBV12-4 and TRBJ1-1, with D maybe TRBD1 (5 bases). The CDR3 runs to 11 residues. CDR3 in DNA: TGTGCCAGCGGTTTTTGGGGACCTGCTTTCTTT. Translating gives CASGFWGPAFF.

This clonotype has at least ten counts. The chain recombines TRBV6-2 or TRBV6-3 with TRBJ2-1, with no clear D. The CDR3 has 15 residues. The V end lost 5 bases, the J end lost 6 bases, and 17 bases lay between the germline ends. Germline-derived CDR1 and CDR2 are MNHEY and SVGEGT. CDR3 nucleotide sequence: TGTGCCAGCAGTCGACACGTAAACCCTCGCAATGAGCAGTTCTTC. Translated: CASSRHVNPRNEQFF.

The V and J genes are TRBV15 and TRBJ1-5; 9 nucleotides line up with TRBD1. This CDR3 region has 20 residues. CDR1 LNHNV and CDR2 YYDKDF come from the germline V gene (reference sequence). V dropped 0 bases and J dropped 6; count of bases not matched to a gene: 18. The CDR3 is CATSRDLPGQGKAGGQPQHF. The CDR3 DNA reads as TGTGCCACCAGCAGAGATCTCCCGGGACAGGGCAAGGCTGGGGGTCAGCCCCAGCATTTT. Combining the CDR3 with reference TRBV15 and TRBJ1-5 gives the whole variable domain DAMVIQNPRYQVTQFGKPVTLSCSQTLNHNVMYWYQQKSSQAPKLLFHYYDKDFNNEADTPDNFQSRRPNTSFCFLDIRSPGLGDTAMYLCATSRDLPGQGKAGGQPQHFGDGTRLSIL.